This is a list of T cell receptor beta chains from one sample in a study of blood T cell repertoires in COVID-19. TCRdb keeps only in-frame clones here, not all; method: immunoSEQ multiplex PCR. Altogether 240,000 or so clones are present, just under 85% being singletons, with the ten largest covering around 9.6%. The sample comprised peripheral blood. The receptors originated from an elderly woman with acute or convalescent COVID-19. The CDR3 runs from the conserved cysteine through the conserved F or W. The D gene is left open where the match is weak. Size tells how often a clone was seen (once, few, many) or the class of an expanded clone, and some rows leave it out.

>.|TRBJ1-6|.|TRBV28
CASRTQTVDNSPLHF
TGTGCCAGCAGGACTCAGACAGTCGATAATTCACCCCTCCACTTT
>.|TRBJ1-4|.|TRBV1
CLYRSTNEKLFF
TGCCTTTACAGGTCAACTAATGAAAAACTGTTTTTT
>.|TRBJ2-3|.|TRBV18
CASSPLQTADTQYF
TGTGCCAGCTCACCACTCCAGACAGCAGATACGCAGTATTTT
>.|TRBJ1-6|.|TRBV7-2
CASSPRGSPLHF
TGTGCCAGCAGCCCCAGGGGATCACCCCTCCACTTT
>.|TRBJ1-3|once|TRBV29-1
CSVRDFFSGNTIYF
TGCAGCGTTCGAGATTTTTTCTCTGGAAACACCATATATTTT
>TRBD1|TRBJ2-1|.|TRBV7-8
CASSLARTGLRNEQFF
TGTGCCAGCAGCTTAGCTCGGACAGGGTTGCGGAATGAGCAGTTCTTC
>TRBD1|TRBJ1-5|.|TRBV28
CASSRTDRDYRPQHF
TGTGCCAGCAGTCGGACGGACAGGGATTATCGGCCCCAGCATTTT
>TRBD1|TRBJ1-6|.|TRBV5-4
CASSLLQGLSTSPLHF
TGTGCCAGCAGCCTTTTACAGGGGCTCTCCACTTCACCCCTCCACTTT
>.|TRBJ2-3|.|TRBV29-1
CSPFFGNTQYF
TGCAGCCCCTTTTTCGGGAATACGCAGTATTTT
>.|TRBJ1-1|.|TRBV28
CASSITKWTEAFF
TGTGCCAGCAGTATCACAAAATGGACTGAAGCTTTCTTT